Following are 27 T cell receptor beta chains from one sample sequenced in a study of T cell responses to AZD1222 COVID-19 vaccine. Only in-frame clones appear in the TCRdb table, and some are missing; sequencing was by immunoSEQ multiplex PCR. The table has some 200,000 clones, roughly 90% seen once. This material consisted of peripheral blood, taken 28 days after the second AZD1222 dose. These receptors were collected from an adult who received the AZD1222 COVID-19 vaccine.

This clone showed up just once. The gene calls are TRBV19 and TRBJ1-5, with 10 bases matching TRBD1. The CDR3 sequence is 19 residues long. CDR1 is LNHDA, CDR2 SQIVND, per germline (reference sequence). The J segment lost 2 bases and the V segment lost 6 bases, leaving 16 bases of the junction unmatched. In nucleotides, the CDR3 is TGTGCCAGTAGACCACTCCCGGGACAGGGGAGTAAGGGCAATCAGCCCCAGCATTTT. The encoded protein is CASRPLPGQGSKGNQPQHF.

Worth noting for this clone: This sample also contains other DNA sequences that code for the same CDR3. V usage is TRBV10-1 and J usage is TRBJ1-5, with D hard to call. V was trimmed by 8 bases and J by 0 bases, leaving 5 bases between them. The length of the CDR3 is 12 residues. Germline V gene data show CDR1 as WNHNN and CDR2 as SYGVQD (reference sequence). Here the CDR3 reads CASSNSNQPQHF. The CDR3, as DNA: TGCGCCAGCTCTAATAGCAATCAGCCCCAGCATTTT.

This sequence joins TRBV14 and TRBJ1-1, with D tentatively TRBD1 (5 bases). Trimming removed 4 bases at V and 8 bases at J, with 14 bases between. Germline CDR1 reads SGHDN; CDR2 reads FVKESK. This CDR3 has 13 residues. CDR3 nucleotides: TGTGCCAGCAGCCGCCAGGGACGGACCGAAGCTTTCTTT. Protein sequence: CASSRQGRTEAFF.

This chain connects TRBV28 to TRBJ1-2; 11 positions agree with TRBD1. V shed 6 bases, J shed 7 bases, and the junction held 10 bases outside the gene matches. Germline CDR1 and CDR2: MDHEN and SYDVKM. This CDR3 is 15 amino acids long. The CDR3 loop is CASRDRGQPGTGYTF. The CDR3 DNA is TGTGCCAGCAGGGACAGGGGGCAGCCCGGCACTGGCTACACCTTC.

This CDR3 reads CASSLPGQGGNTIYF. CDR3 sequence (DNA): TGTGCCAGCAGTCTTCCGGGACAGGGCGGGAACACCATATATTTT. This chain links TRBV11-3 with TRBJ1-3; 9 positions agree with TRBD1. Germline CDR1 reads SGHNT; CDR2 reads YENEEA. V was pared by 6 bases and J by 7 bases, with 10 bases of the junction left unmatched. This CDR3 has 15 amino acids.

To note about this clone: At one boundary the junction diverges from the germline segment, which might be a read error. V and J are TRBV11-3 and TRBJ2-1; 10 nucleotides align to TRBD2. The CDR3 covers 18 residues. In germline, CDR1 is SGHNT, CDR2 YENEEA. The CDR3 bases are TGTGCCAGCAGTTTAGGGGGGGCTAGCGGGAGTAGGTACAATGAGCAGTTCTTC. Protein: CASSLGGASGSRYNEQFF.

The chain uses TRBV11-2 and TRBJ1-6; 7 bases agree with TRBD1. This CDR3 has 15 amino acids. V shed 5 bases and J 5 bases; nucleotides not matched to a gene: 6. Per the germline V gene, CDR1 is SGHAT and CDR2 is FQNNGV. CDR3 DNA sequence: TGTGCCAGCAGCGCGAACAGGGGAAATAATTCACCCCTCCACTTT. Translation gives CASSANRGNNSPLHF.

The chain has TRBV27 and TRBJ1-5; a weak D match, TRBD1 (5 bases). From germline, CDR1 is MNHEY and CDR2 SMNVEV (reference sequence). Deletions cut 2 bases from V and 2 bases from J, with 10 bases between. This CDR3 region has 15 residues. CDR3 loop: CASSLEGIGNQPQHF. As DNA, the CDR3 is TGTGCCAGCAGTTTAGAGGGGATCGGCAATCAGCCCCAGCATTTT.

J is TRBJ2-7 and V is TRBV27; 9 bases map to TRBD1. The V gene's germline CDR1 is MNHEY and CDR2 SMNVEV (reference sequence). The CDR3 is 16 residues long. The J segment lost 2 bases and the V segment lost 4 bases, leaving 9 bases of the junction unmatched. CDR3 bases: TGTGCCAGCAGTTCCCAGACAGGGGGTGCTCCCTACGAGCAGTACTTC. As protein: CASSSQTGGAPYEQYF.

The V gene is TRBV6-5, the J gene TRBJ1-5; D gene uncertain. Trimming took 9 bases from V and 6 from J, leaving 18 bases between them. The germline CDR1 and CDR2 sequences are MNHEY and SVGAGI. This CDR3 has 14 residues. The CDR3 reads CASLRQGLSQPQHF. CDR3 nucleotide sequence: TGTGCCAGTCTGCGCCAAGGACTATCTCAGCCCCAGCATTTT.

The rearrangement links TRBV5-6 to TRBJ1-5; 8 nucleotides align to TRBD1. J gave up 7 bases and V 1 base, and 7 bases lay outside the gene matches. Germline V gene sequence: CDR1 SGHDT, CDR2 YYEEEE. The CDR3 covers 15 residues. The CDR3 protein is CASSLRTGWGQPQHF. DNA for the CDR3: TGTGCCAGCAGCTTGAGGACAGGGTGGGGCCAGCCCCAGCATTTT.

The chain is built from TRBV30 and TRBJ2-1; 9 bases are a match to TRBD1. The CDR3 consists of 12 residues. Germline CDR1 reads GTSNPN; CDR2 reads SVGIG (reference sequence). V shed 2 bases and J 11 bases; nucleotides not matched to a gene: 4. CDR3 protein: CAWSPQGAQQFF. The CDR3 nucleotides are TGTGCCTGGAGTCCACAGGGGGCCCAGCAGTTCTTC.

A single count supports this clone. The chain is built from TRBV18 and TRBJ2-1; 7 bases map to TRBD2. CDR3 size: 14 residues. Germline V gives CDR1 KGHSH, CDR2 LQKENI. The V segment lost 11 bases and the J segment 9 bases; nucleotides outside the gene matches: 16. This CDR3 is CAGASRERGGEQFF. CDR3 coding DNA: TGTGCCGGCGCTTCCCGGGAGCGGGGAGGTGAGCAGTTCTTC.

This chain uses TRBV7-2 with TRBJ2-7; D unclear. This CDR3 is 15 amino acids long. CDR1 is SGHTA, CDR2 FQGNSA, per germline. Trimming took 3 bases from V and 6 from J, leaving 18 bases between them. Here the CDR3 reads CASSFSPGFVGEQYF. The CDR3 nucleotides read TGTGCCAGCAGCTTCAGTCCAGGATTTGTTGGCGAGCAGTACTTC. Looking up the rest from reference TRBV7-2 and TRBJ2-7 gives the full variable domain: GAGVSQSPSNKVTEKGKDVELRCDPISGHTALYWYRQSLGQGLEFLIYFQGNSAPDKSGLPSDRFSAERTGGSVSTLTIQRTQQEDSAVYLCASSFSPGFVGEQYFGPGTRLTVT.

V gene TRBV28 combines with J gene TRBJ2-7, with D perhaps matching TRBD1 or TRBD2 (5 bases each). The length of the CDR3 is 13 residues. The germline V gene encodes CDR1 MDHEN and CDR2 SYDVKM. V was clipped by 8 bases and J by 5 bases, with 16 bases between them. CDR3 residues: CASRRDGPHEQYF. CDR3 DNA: TGTGCCAGCCGCCGGGACGGGCCCCACGAGCAGTACTTC.

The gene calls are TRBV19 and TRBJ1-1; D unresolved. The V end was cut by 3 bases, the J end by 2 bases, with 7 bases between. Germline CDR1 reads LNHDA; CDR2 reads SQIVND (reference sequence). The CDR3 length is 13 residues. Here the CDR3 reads CASSITENTEAFF. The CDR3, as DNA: TGTGCCAGTAGTATCACTGAAAACACTGAAGCTTTCTTT.

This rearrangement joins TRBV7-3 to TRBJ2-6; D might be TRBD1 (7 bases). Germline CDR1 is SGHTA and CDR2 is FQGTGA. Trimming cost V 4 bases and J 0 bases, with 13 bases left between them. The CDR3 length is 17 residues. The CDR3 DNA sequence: TGTGCCAGCAGCTCCGGGGGACAGAACTCTGGGGCCAACGTCCTGACTTTC. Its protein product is CASSSGGQNSGANVLTF. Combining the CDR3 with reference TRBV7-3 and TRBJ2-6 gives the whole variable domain GAGVSQTPSNKVTEKGKYVELRCDPISGHTALYWYRQSLGQGPEFLIYFQGTGAADDSGLPNDRFFAVRPEGSVSTLKIQRTERGDSAVYLCASSSGGQNSGANVLTFGAGSRLTVL.

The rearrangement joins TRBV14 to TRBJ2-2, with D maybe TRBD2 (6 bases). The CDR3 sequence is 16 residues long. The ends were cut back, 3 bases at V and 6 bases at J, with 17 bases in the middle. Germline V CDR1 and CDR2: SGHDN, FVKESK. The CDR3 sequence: CASSQYGRVNAGELFF. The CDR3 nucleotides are TGTGCCAGCAGCCAGTACGGGAGAGTCAACGCCGGGGAGCTGTTTTTT. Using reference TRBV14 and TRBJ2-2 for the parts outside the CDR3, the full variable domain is EAGVTQFPSHSVIEKGQTVTLRCDPISGHDNLYWYRRVMGKEIKFLLHFVKESKQDESGMPNNRFLAERTGGTYSTLKVQPAELEDSGVYFCASSQYGRVNAGELFFGEGSRLTVL.

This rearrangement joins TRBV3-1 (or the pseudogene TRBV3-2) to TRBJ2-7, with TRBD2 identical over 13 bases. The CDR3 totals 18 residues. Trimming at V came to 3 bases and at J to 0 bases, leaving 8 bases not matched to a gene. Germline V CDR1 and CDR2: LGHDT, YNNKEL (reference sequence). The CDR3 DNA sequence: TGTGCCAGCAGCCACCCCGCGGGACTAGCGGGGAGCTCCTACGAGCAGTACTTC. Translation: CASSHPAGLAGSSYEQYF.

For the CDR3, the DNA is TGTGCCAGCAGCCTCGATGGCACAACCTACGAGCAGTACTTC. Translated: CASSLDGTTYEQYF. J is TRBJ2-7 and V is TRBV7-2; D remains unclear. The germline gives CDR1 SGHTA, CDR2 FQGNSA. Trimming removed 5 bases from V and 2 bases from J, with 13 bases in between. CDR3 length equals 14 residues.

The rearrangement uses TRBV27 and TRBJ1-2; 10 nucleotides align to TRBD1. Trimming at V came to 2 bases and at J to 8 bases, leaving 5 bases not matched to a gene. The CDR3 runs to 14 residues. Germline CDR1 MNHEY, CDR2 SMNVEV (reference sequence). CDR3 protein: CASSLGTGVGGYTF. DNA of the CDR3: TGTGCCAGCAGTTTAGGGACAGGGGTTGGAGGCTACACCTTC.

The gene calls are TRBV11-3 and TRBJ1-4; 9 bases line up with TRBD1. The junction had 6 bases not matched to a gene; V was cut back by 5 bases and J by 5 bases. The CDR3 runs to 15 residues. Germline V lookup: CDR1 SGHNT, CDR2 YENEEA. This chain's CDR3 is CASSPGTGKNEKLFF. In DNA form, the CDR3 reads TGTGCCAGCAGCCCGGGGACAGGGAAAAATGAAAAACTGTTTTTT. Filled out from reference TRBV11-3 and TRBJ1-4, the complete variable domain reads EAGVVQSPRYKIIEKKQPVAFWCNPISGHNTLYWYLQNLGQGPELLIRYENEEAVDDSQLPKDRFSAERLKGVDSTLKIQPAELGDSAVYLCASSPGTGKNEKLFFGSGTQLSVL.

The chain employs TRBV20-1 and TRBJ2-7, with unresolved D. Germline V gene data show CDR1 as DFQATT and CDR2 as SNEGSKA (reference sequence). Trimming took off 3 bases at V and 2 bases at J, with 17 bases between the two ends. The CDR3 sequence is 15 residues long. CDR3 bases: TGCAGTGCTAGTAATTCCCATCGGTTGGCCTACGAGCAGTACTTC. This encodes CSASNSHRLAYEQYF.

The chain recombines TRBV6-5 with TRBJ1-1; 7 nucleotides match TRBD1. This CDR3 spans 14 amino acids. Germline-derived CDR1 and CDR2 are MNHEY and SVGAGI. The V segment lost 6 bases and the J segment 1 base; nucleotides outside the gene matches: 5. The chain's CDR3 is CASSVQGSNTEAFF. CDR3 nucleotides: TGTGCCAGCAGCGTACAGGGGTCGAACACTGAAGCTTTCTTT.

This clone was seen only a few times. The CDR3: CASRGGSSGRSYNEQFF. For the CDR3, the DNA is TGTGCCAGCAGAGGCGGGTCTAGCGGGAGATCCTACAATGAGCAGTTCTTC. This chain connects TRBV28 to TRBJ2-1; 10 bases align to TRBD2. Trimming at V came to 6 bases and at J to 1 base, leaving 9 bases not matched to a gene. The CDR3 totals 17 residues. Per the germline V gene, CDR1 is MDHEN and CDR2 is SYDVKM.

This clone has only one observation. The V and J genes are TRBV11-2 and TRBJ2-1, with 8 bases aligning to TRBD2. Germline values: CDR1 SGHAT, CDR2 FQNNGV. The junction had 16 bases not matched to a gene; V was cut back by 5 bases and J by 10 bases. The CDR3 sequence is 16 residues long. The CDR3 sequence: CASSDGSLAGGGEQFF. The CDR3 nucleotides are TGTGCCAGCAGCGACGGTTCGTTGGCGGGAGGAGGGGAGCAGTTCTTC. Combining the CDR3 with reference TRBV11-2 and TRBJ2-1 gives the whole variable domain EAGVAQSPRYKIIEKRQSVAFWCNPISGHATLYWYQQILGQGPKLLIQFQNNGVVDDSQLPKDRFSAERLKGVDSTLKIQPAKLEDSAVYLCASSDGSLAGGGEQFFGPGTRLTVL.

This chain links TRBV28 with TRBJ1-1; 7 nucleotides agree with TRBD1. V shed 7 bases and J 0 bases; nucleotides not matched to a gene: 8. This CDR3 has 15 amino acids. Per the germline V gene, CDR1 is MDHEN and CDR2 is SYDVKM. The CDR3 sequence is CASTHSGQVNTEAFF. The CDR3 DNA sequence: TGTGCCAGCACCCATTCCGGACAGGTGAACACTGAAGCTTTCTTT. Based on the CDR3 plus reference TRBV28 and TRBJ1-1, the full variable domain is DVKVTQSSRYLVKRTGEKVFLECVQDMDHENMFWYRQDPGLGLRLIYFSYDVKMKEKGDIPEGYSVSREKKERFSLILESASTNQTSMYLCASTHSGQVNTEAFFGQGTRLTVV.